This TCR beta chain was profiled in a study of shared clonotypes between healthy human individuals. Study-level background: A donor's plate count was three for CD4 naive and three for CD4 memory; CD8 naive had two and CD8 memory one.

Several immunoSEQ 96-well plates shared each subset's DNA, each plate a replicate. Here immunoSEQ multiplex PCR was the method, and the copy in TCRdb shows in-frame clones only, minus some. This sample has about 2.4 million clones, with roughly 93% found just once. Study-wide findings and caveats: Sampling included only blood; tissue repertoires likely differ.

Concerning this clone: Its cognate antigen is unknown.

Donors had no recently reported acute infections or vaccinations and were HIV-negative. This TCR was recovered from a man aged 18-30 years in good health. Some clones in this sample may be carry-over from other donors' samples. Sequencing was carried out using naive CD4+ T cells from PBMCs. Subset here: CD45RA+ positively selected.

The CDR3 sequence is CATGPREETQYF. CDR3 bases: TGTGCCACCGGGCCTCGGGAAGAGACCCAGTACTTC. The chain combines TRBV10-3 with TRBJ2-5; D is unresolved. This CDR3 has 12 residues. CDR1 is ENHRY and CDR2 is SYGVKD in the germline V gene. V lost 10 bases to trimming and J lost 3 bases, with 12 bases between them.